The 21 T cell receptor beta chains below come from one sample, sequenced in a study of T cell responses to AZD1222 COVID-19 vaccine. Using immunoSEQ multiplex PCR, the repertoire was profiled, and TCRdb retains in-frame clones only, with some absent. This sample has 150,000 to 200,000 clones, with 80% to 90% found just once. This sample comprised peripheral blood, obtained 28 days after the second dose of the MenACWY control vaccine. These receptors came from an adult who received the MenACWY meningococcal vaccine as a control.

The chain joins TRBV6-2 or TRBV6-3 to TRBJ2-1, with 8 bases identical to TRBD2. The CDR3 sequence is 16 residues long. V shed 6 bases and J 4 bases; nucleotides not matched to a gene: 11. Germline V gene data show CDR1 as MNHEY and CDR2 as SVGEGT. The DNA of the CDR3 is TGTGCCAGCAGCACAAGGACTAGCAGATTTTACAATGAGCAGTTCTTC. Translated, it gives CASSTRTSRFYNEQFF.

V and J are TRBV19 and TRBJ2-7; TRBD1 or TRBD2 may be the D gene (7 bases each). V gave up 5 bases and J gave up 4 bases, with 15 bases separating them. The length of the CDR3 is 14 residues. Looked up from germline, CDR1 is LNHDA and CDR2 is SQIVND (reference sequence). This CDR3 reads CASSLGGGAYEQYF. The CDR3 DNA follows: TGTGCCAGTAGTTTGGGAGGGGGCGCGTACGAGCAGTACTTC.

V gene TRBV6-2 or TRBV6-3 combines with J gene TRBJ2-3; 12 bases are a match to TRBD2. This CDR3 contains 16 residues. Trimming took 0 bases from V and 3 from J; bases not matched to a gene: 1. Per the germline V gene, CDR1 is MNHEY and CDR2 is SVGEGT. Here the CDR3 reads CASSYSGTSGTDTQYF. Written as DNA, the CDR3 is TGTGCCAGCAGTTACTCGGGGACTAGCGGGACAGATACGCAGTATTTT.

The chain has TRBV28 and TRBJ1-5; D remains ambiguous. Trimming left V 4 bases short and J 0 bases short, with 10 bases between. Per the germline V gene, CDR1 is MDHEN and CDR2 is SYDVKM. There are 15 residues in the CDR3. In nucleotides, the CDR3 is TGTGCCAGCAGTTCGGACGGCCGTAGCAATCAGCCCCAGCATTTT. It yields the protein CASSSDGRSNQPQHF.

The chain recombines TRBV10-3 with TRBJ2-7; 7 positions match TRBD1. With 4 bases clipped from V and 1 base from J, the junction kept 7 bases outside the gene matches. In germline, CDR1 is ENHRY, CDR2 SYGVKD. The CDR3 sequence is 15 residues long. In DNA form, the CDR3 reads TGTGCCATCAGTGTGGACAGGTCGGTTTCCTACGAGCAGTACTTC. Translating gives CAISVDRSVSYEQYF.

V is TRBV11-2 and J is TRBJ1-5; no clear D gene. V shed 5 bases and J shed 2 bases, with 7 bases lying between them. The CDR3 covers 13 residues. The germline gives CDR1 SGHAT, CDR2 FQNNGV. As DNA, the CDR3 is TGTGCCAGCAGCGGCTTAGGCAATCAGCCCCAGCATTTT. It codes for CASSGLGNQPQHF.

This clone was counted once. V and J are TRBV18 and TRBJ2-7, with a tentative D call TRBD1 (8 bases). Trimming stripped 5 bases from V and 5 bases from J, with 25 bases between. The V gene's germline CDR1 is KGHSH and CDR2 LQKENI. CDR3 length: 17 amino acids. The CDR3 protein is CASSGQGGGWLANEQYF. CDR3 in DNA: TGTGCCAGCTCAGGACAGGGAGGGGGTTGGCTAGCGAACGAGCAGTACTTC.

The chain recombines TRBV7-9 with TRBJ1-5; D is undetermined. From germline, CDR1 is SEHNR and CDR2 FQNEAQ (reference sequence). The V gene lost 5 bases and the J gene lost 3 bases, with 14 bases spanning the gap. This CDR3 has 15 residues. The CDR3 is CASSVVGSLNQPQHF. The CDR3 DNA reads as TGTGCCAGCAGCGTTGTAGGTTCCCTCAATCAGCCCCAGCATTTT.

The chain combines TRBV2 with TRBJ2-5, with 9 positions matching TRBD1. Trimming removed 7 bases from V and 1 base from J; junction bases left unmatched: 7. Germline values: CDR1 SNHLY, CDR2 FYNNEI. This CDR3 is built from 15 residues. CDR3 DNA: TGTGCCAGCATGCCGGGACAGGGTGCCCAAGAGACCCAGTACTTC. As protein: CASMPGQGAQETQYF.

This clone was observed once. The chain links TRBV10-3 to TRBJ2-7, with D maybe TRBD2 (6 bases). The CDR3 loop spans 15 amino acids. Trimming pared 2 bases from V and 0 bases from J, leaving 11 bases between. Germline CDR1 is ENHRY and CDR2 is SYGVKD. CDR3 sequence (DNA): TGTGCCATCAGTGAGAGGGCGGGAACCTCCTACGAGCAGTACTTC. Translated, it gives CAISERAGTSYEQYF.

The rearrangement joins TRBV7-8 to TRBJ1-5, with TRBD1 as a possible D gene (5 bases). V was shortened by 4 bases and J by 3 bases, with 22 bases between the two germline ends. CDR3 length: 18 amino acids. CDR1 is SGHVS, CDR2 FQNEAQ, per germline. CDR3 coding DNA: TGTGCCAGCAGCTCCAGGGATTTCGGGCTTTGGGACAATCAGCCCCAGCATTTT. It yields the protein CASSSRDFGLWDNQPQHF.

This clone was seen just once. The same CDR3 is also encoded by other DNA sequences in this sample. The chain joins TRBV3-1 (or the pseudogene TRBV3-2) to TRBJ1-1; maybe TRBD1 (6 bases). Germline V gene lookup returns CDR1 LGHDT and CDR2 YNNKEL (reference sequence). Trimming cost V 0 bases and J 5 bases, with 10 bases left between them. The CDR3 is 14 amino acids. The CDR3 here is CASSQDQGSTEAFF. The CDR3 DNA reads as TGTGCCAGCAGCCAAGATCAGGGGTCGACTGAAGCTTTCTTT.

The chain recombines TRBV7-2 with TRBJ2-7, with D possibly matching TRBD2 (5 bases). This CDR3 comprises 16 residues. Between the trimmed V and J ends, which lost 0 bases and 2 bases, there was a span of 14 bases. Germline V CDR1 and CDR2: SGHTA, FQGNSA. The CDR3 region is CASSLASQRHPYEQYF. DNA for the CDR3: TGTGCCAGCAGCTTAGCGTCCCAGCGGCACCCCTACGAGCAGTACTTC.

The chain carries TRBV9 and TRBJ1-1; D possibly corresponds to TRBD1 (6 bases). Germline V gene lookup returns CDR1 SGDLS and CDR2 YYNGEE. The V end lost 0 bases, the J end lost 0 bases, and 12 bases lay between the germline ends. CDR3 size: 16 residues. CDR3 in DNA: TGTGCCAGCAGCGTAGAGGGGGGAGTCATGAACACTGAAGCTTTCTTT. Residues: CASSVEGGVMNTEAFF.

The chain has TRBV9 and TRBJ1-2, with D perhaps TRBD1 (5 bases). The V end was cut by 2 bases, the J end by 13 bases, with 18 bases between. The CDR3 extends over 13 amino acids. Germline CDR1 is SGDLS and CDR2 is YYNGEE. The CDR3 DNA sequence: TGTGCCAGCAGCGTCAACCAAGAGGGGCCTGTCACCTTC. Amino acids: CASSVNQEGPVTF.

The chain uses TRBV9 and TRBJ1-5, with 9 nucleotides matching TRBD1. This CDR3 has 15 residues. CDR1 is SGDLS, CDR2 YYNGEE, per germline. The V gene end was trimmed by 5 bases and the J gene end by 2 bases; junction bases not matched to a gene: 5. The CDR3 DNA reads as TGTGCCAGCAGTTCACAGGGGGCCGGCAATCAGCCCCAGCATTTT. It translates to CASSSQGAGNQPQHF.

There are a few counts of this clone. The V call is TRBV3-1 (or the pseudogene TRBV3-2), the J call TRBJ1-2; D is undetermined. CDR1 is LGHDT and CDR2 is YNNKEL in the germline V gene (reference sequence). Deletions cut 4 bases from V and 3 bases from J, with 6 bases between. The CDR3 is 12 amino acids. CDR3 in DNA: TGTGCCAGCAGCCGCACAGACTATGGCTACACCTTC. Translated: CASSRTDYGYTF.

The V gene is TRBV27, the J gene TRBJ1-6; D perhaps matches TRBD1 (5 bases). V lost 5 bases and J 10 bases, leaving 15 bases between the germline ends. Looked up from germline, CDR1 is MNHEY and CDR2 is SMNVEV (reference sequence). The CDR3 loop spans 14 amino acids. CDR3 sequence: CASSPRRDASPLHF. For the CDR3, the DNA is TGTGCCAGCAGTCCGCGTCGGGACGCCTCACCCCTCCACTTT.

The CDR3: CASRGDGSGNTIYF. As DNA, the CDR3 is TGTGCCAGCAGAGGCGACGGCTCTGGAAACACCATATATTTT. The chain links TRBV2 to TRBJ1-3; unclear D gene. The V and J ends lost 6 bases and 0 bases respectively, with 9 bases between them. The CDR3 is 14 residues long. Germline V gene data show CDR1 as SNHLY and CDR2 as FYNNEI.

The chain recombines TRBV7-2 with TRBJ1-2, with D uncertain. The CDR3 contains 13 residues. V gave up 3 bases and J gave up 3 bases, with 8 bases separating them. The germline V gene encodes CDR1 SGHTA and CDR2 FQGNSA. The CDR3 bases are TGTGCCAGCAGCTTGGGTCGGTACTATGGCTACACCTTC. Protein product: CASSLGRYYGYTF.

The CDR3 region has the DNA TGTGCCAGCAGCTCCCGGGACACCACAGATACGCAGTATTTT. This encodes CASSSRDTTDTQYF. This chain connects TRBV7-9 to TRBJ2-3, with D tentatively TRBD1 (6 bases). Trimming took 4 bases from V and 2 from J, leaving 10 bases between them. CDR1 is SEHNR, CDR2 FQNEAQ, per germline (reference sequence). The CDR3 contains 14 residues.